Listed here is a single T cell receptor beta chain. As yet, its antigen is unknown. The data stem from a study of untreated major depressive disorder. Regarding the study as a whole: Compared with controls, depressed patients showed more TRBV05-01 (Vbeta 5.1) usage in CD4+ T cells. The small study sample limits how generally findings apply.

The method was immunoSEQ multiplex PCR; TCRdb's version includes in-frame clones alone and lacks a portion of them. The sample contains about 19,000 clones, 92% of which appear only once. The CDR3 totals 13 residues. The ends were cut back, 6 bases at V and 1 base at J, with 9 bases in the middle. CDR1 and CDR2 from the germline V gene are MDHEN and SYDVKM. V and J are TRBV28 and TRBJ1-2, with D hard to call. The source of this sequence is a woman aged 40 to 50 with major depressive disorder. Sequencing was done on a sample of CD4+ T cells from PBMCs. The DNA of the CDR3 is TGTGCCAGCAGCTCCAGTGATAACTATGGCTACACCTTC. It translates to CASSSSDNYGYTF.